The next 23 T cell receptor beta chains were all read from a single sample in a study of beta chain features in type 1 diabetes. Findings of the study overall: Shorter TCRB CDR3s, moderately but significantly so, marked every one of the four CD4+ subsets in Type 1 diabetes patients.

The antigens of these receptors remain unknown. The authors reverse transcribed all of the isolated RNA, so sequencing captured expressed TCRB transcripts. Using immunoSEQ multiplex PCR, the repertoire was profiled, and TCRdb retains in-frame clones only, with some absent. The profile shows about 160,000 clones, roughly 63% of them singletons. The sequenced material came from naive CD4+ T cells from blood. Every receptor here comes from a man in his thirties or forties with type 1 diabetes.

The CDR3 loop reads CASSFRTGEETQYF. The CDR3 bases are TGCGCCAGCAGCTTCCGGACAGGGGAAGAGACCCAGTACTTC. The rearrangement links TRBV5-1 to TRBJ2-5, with 9 bases matching TRBD1. CDR1 is SGHRS and CDR2 is YFSETQ in the germline V gene. This CDR3 comprises 14 residues. J was trimmed by 3 bases and V by 2 bases; bases with no gene match: 2.

The rearrangement links TRBV7-7 to TRBJ2-1; 12 bases fit TRBD2. The J segment lost 7 bases and the V segment lost 1 base, leaving 2 bases of the junction unmatched. CDR1 and CDR2 (germline): SSHAT, FNYEAQ (reference sequence). CDR3 length: 15 amino acids. The CDR3 DNA sequence: TGTGCCAGCAGCTTAGGGACTAGCGGGGAAAATGAGCAGTTCTTC. Its protein is CASSLGTSGENEQFF.

The chain links TRBV30 to TRBJ2-7, with D unresolved. Germline V gene data show CDR1 as GTSNPN and CDR2 as SVGIG (reference sequence). This CDR3 is built from 12 residues. The V end lost 1 base, the J end lost 2 bases, and 6 bases lay between the germline ends. CDR3 in amino acids: CAWSDVTYEQYF. DNA for the CDR3: TGTGCCTGGAGTGACGTTACCTACGAGCAGTACTTC.

A few counts support this clone. The chain couples TRBV7-2 to TRBJ2-4, with D uncertain. Trimming pared 5 bases from V and 13 bases from J, leaving 18 bases between. Germline V lookup: CDR1 SGHTA, CDR2 FQGNSA. The CDR3 extends over 13 amino acids. Written as DNA, the CDR3 is TGTGCCAGCAGCCCAACCGCTTTAGGGCAACAGTACTTC. Its translation is CASSPTALGQQYF.

This clone has just a few counts. This chain links TRBV7-2 with TRBJ2-1; 8 bases align to TRBD2. In germline, CDR1 is SGHTA, CDR2 FQGNSA. The ends lost 3 bases at V and 15 bases at J; junction bases unmatched: 7. This CDR3 spans 12 amino acids. Here the CDR3 DNA reads TGTGCCAGCAGCTTGACTAGCGCCGCGAGGTTCTTC. Translating it yields CASSLTSAARFF.

This clone was found a few times. The chain has TRBV30 and TRBJ2-5, with TRBD1 identical over 7 bases. CDR1 and CDR2 (germline): GTSNPN, SVGIG (reference sequence). V lost 2 bases to trimming and J lost 4 bases; unmatched junction nucleotides: 7. CDR3 length: 14 residues. The CDR3 spells CAWSSGTARETQYF. The CDR3 nucleotides are TGTGCCTGGAGTTCCGGGACAGCTCGAGAGACCCAGTACTTC.

V is TRBV4-2 and J is TRBJ1-6, with D unresolved. Deletions cut 0 bases from V and 7 bases from J, with 10 bases between. CDR1 and CDR2 from the germline V gene are LGHNA and YNFKEQ. This CDR3 is 15 amino acids long. The CDR3 region has the DNA TGTGCCAGCAGCCAAGATATTACGGGGAATTCACCCCTCCACTTT. Translating it yields CASSQDITGNSPLHF.

This clone was observed a single time. The chain joins TRBV7-2 to TRBJ1-6; weak D call: TRBD1 (6 bases). Germline CDR1 is SGHTA and CDR2 is FQGNSA. The V and J ends lost 2 bases and 7 bases respectively, with 6 bases between them. The CDR3 sequence is 13 residues long. Here the CDR3 DNA reads TGTGCCAGCAGCTTAACAGGGAATTCACCCCTCCACTTT. It codes for CASSLTGNSPLHF.

This clone was seen a handful of times. The chain employs TRBV4-3 and TRBJ2-1; 10 bases agree with TRBD1. This CDR3 has 17 amino acids. After removal of 3 bases from V and 6 bases from J, the junction contained 11 bases not matched to a gene. Germline values: CDR1 LGHNA, CDR2 YSLEER. The CDR3 DNA sequence: TGCGCCAGCAGCCACGCGGGCCGGGACAGGGGTTCCAATGAGCAGTTCTTC. Residues: CASSHAGRDRGSNEQFF.

This chain links TRBV7-2 with TRBJ2-7; D is possibly TRBD1 or TRBD2 (5 bases each). Germline CDR1 is SGHTA and CDR2 is FQGNSA. The V gene lost 3 bases and the J gene lost 2 bases, with 11 bases spanning the gap. This CDR3 is 14 amino acids long. CDR3 sequence (DNA): TGTGCCAGCAGCTTGGGACCGAACACCTACGAGCAGTACTTC. Encoded protein: CASSLGPNTYEQYF. The entire variable domain, with the rest obtained from reference TRBV7-2 and TRBJ2-7, is as follows: GAGVSQSPSNKVTEKGKDVELRCDPISGHTALYWYRQSLGQGLEFLIYFQGNSAPDKSGLPSDRFSAERTGGSVSTLTIQRTQQEDSAVYLCASSLGPNTYEQYFGPGTRLTVT.

V gene TRBV29-1 combines with J gene TRBJ2-3, with TRBD1 identical over 10 bases. The length of the CDR3 is 13 residues. V was pared by 7 bases and J by 4 bases, with 5 bases of the junction left unmatched. CDR1 and CDR2 from the germline V gene are SQVTM and ANQGSEA. The CDR3 nucleotides are TGCAGCGCCGGGACAGGGGCGTCAGATACGCAGTATTTT. Amino acids: CSAGTGASDTQYF.

The chain combines TRBV25-1 with TRBJ2-3; D is uncertain. The CDR3 extends over 15 amino acids. V lost 3 bases to trimming and J lost 7 bases, with 17 bases between them. Germline V CDR1 and CDR2: MGHDK, SYGVNS. CDR3 DNA sequence: TGTGCCAGCAGTGATACGACGGAAGTCGTTTATACGCAGTATTTT. Its translation: CASSDTTEVVYTQYF.

This clone has more than one count but fewer than ten. This chain joins TRBV9 and TRBJ1-1, with a tentative D call TRBD1 (6 bases). The V and J ends lost 3 bases and 3 bases respectively, with 9 bases between them. The germline V gene has CDR1 SGDLS and CDR2 YYNGEE. The CDR3 sequence is 13 residues long. The CDR3 loop reads CASSAGTHTEAFF. The DNA for the CDR3 is TGTGCCAGCAGCGCTGGGACACACACTGAAGCTTTCTTT.

As concerns this clone: The sample holds other DNA sequences that translate to the same CDR3. This rearrangement joins TRBV2 to TRBJ2-3, with unresolved D. The germline CDR1 and CDR2 sequences are SNHLY and FYNNEI. This CDR3 comprises 11 residues. V was trimmed by 6 bases and J by 1 base, leaving 2 bases between them. The DNA of the CDR3 is TGTGCCAGCAGGGGCACAGATACGCAGTATTTT. Translating gives CASRGTDTQYF. The whole variable domain, remainder taken from reference TRBV2 and TRBJ2-3, is EPEVTQTPSHQVTQMGQEVILRCVPISNHLYFYWYRQILGQKVEFLVSFYNNEISEKSEIFDDQFSVERPDGSNFTLKIRSTKLEDSAMYFCASRGTDTQYFGPGTRLTVL.

The chain carries TRBV4-1 and TRBJ2-3; D perhaps matches TRBD1 (6 bases). From germline, CDR1 is MGHRA and CDR2 YSYEKL. The CDR3 sequence is 18 residues long. V was cut by 1 base and J by 0 bases, with 17 bases left in between. The CDR3: CASSQGTGSLTSTDTQYF. Written as DNA, the CDR3 is TGCGCCAGCAGCCAAGGAACAGGGTCCCTAACTAGCACAGATACGCAGTATTTT.

This clone came up a few times. The rearrangement links TRBV6-5 to TRBJ2-1; perhaps TRBD1 as D (5 bases). CDR1 is MNHEY and CDR2 is SVGAGI in the germline V gene. The CDR3 covers 12 residues. The V end was cut by 6 bases, the J end by 15 bases, with 18 bases between. CDR3 loop: CASSRIDSPRFF. The DNA of the CDR3 is TGTGCCAGCAGCAGGATCGACAGCCCTCGGTTCTTC.

The CDR3 bases are TGTGCCAGCAGCGTACTGGCTCGATTAAGCACAGATACGCAGTATTTT. It is translated as CASSVLARLSTDTQYF. The chain has TRBV9 and TRBJ2-3; unclear D gene. The germline gives CDR1 SGDLS, CDR2 YYNGEE. V shed 1 base and J shed 0 bases, with 12 bases lying between them. The CDR3 length is 16 residues.

This chain joins TRBV28 and TRBJ1-2, with D hard to call. Germline loops: CDR1 MDHEN, CDR2 SYDVKM. Trimming removed 6 bases from V and 4 bases from J, with 12 bases in between. The CDR3 spans 13 residues. The DNA of the CDR3 is TGTGCCAGCAGGGTGCACCACCTCTATGGCTACACCTTC. It is translated as CASRVHHLYGYTF.

The V call is TRBV7-2, the J call TRBJ2-5; 7 bases agree with TRBD1. This CDR3 spans 14 amino acids. V trimming: 5 bases; J trimming: 1 base; junction bases outside the gene matches: 4. Per germline, CDR1 SGHTA and CDR2 FQGNSA. The CDR3 nucleotides are TGTGCCAGCAGCCTTGGGGACAGCCAAGAGACCCAGTACTTC. Amino acid sequence: CASSLGDSQETQYF.

The chain carries TRBV11-2 and TRBJ2-3; D is unresolved. In germline, CDR1 is SGHAT, CDR2 FQNNGV. This CDR3 is built from 14 residues. The ends were cut back, 2 bases at V and 0 bases at J, with 6 bases in the middle. CDR3 bases: TGTGCCAGCAGCTTAAGGATTAGCACAGATACGCAGTATTTT. This encodes CASSLRISTDTQYF. The full variable domain, its missing parts supplied by reference TRBV11-2 and TRBJ2-3, is EAGVAQSPRYKIIEKRQSVAFWCNPISGHATLYWYQQILGQGPKLLIQFQNNGVVDDSQLPKDRFSAERLKGVDSTLKIQPAKLEDSAVYLCASSLRISTDTQYFGPGTRLTVL.

V usage is TRBV25-1 and J usage is TRBJ2-5; possibly TRBD1 for D (5 bases). The germline V gene has CDR1 MGHDK and CDR2 SYGVNS. This CDR3 is 13 amino acids long. With 2 bases removed from V and 4 bases from J, the gap between germline ends came to 8 bases. The CDR3 sequence is CASSEGARETQYF. The DNA of the CDR3 is TGTGCCAGCAGTGAAGGGGCTCGAGAGACCCAGTACTTC. Complete variable domain (other parts from reference TRBV25-1 and TRBJ2-5): EADIYQTPRYLVIGTGKKITLECSQTMGHDKMYWYQQDPGMELHLIHYSYGVNSTEKGDLSSESTVSRIRTEHFPLTLESARPSHTSQYLCASSEGARETQYFGPGTRLLVL.

This clone was recorded only once. The chain has TRBV27 and TRBJ1-2; 7 bases are shared with TRBD1. CDR1 is MNHEY, CDR2 SMNVEV, per germline (reference sequence). The V and J ends lost 5 bases and 3 bases, in that order; junction bases with no gene match: 6. The CDR3 spans 14 residues. Written as DNA, the CDR3 is TGTGCCAGCAGTGTCGACAGGGCACACTATGGCTACACCTTC. Translating gives CASSVDRAHYGYTF.

This clone has just one count. The J gene is TRBJ1-2, the V gene TRBV5-6; D might be TRBD1 (5 bases). Per germline, CDR1 SGHDT and CDR2 YYEEEE. The CDR3 is made up of 12 amino acids. V lost 5 bases and J lost 4, with 9 bases in between. CDR3 sequence: CASRTDSYGYTF. The CDR3 DNA reads TGTGCCAGCAGGACTGACAGCTATGGCTACACCTTC.